This T cell receptor beta chain was found in a study of shared clonotypes between healthy human individuals. This clone was counted a single time. Libraries were prepared by immunoSEQ multiplex PCR; TCRdb keeps only in-frame clonotypes and omits some of them. The data contain approximately 2,000,000 clones, around 92% of them seen just once; the ten biggest clones take up approximately 0.39%. Sequenced: naive CD4+ T cells from PBMCs. Subset given: CD45RA+ positively selected. This sequence was found in a man aged 18-30 years in good health. Some clones in this sample may be carry-over from other donors' samples.

The CDR3 here is CAISPSSGRPETQYF. Written as DNA, the CDR3 is TGTGCCATCAGCCCCTCTAGCGGGAGACCAGAGACCCAGTACTTC. The chain carries TRBV10-3 and TRBJ2-5; 10 bases line up with TRBD2. The CDR3 runs 15 residues. Per germline, CDR1 ENHRY and CDR2 SYGVKD. Losses at the gene ends were 6 bases for V and 4 bases for J; bases not matched to a gene: 8.